Shown below are 12 T cell receptor beta chains from a single sample sequenced in a study of response to subunit inactivated influenza vaccine. TCRdb called the RT-PCR reads again in MiXCR, with one record for every CDR3 protein. The sample shows roughly 520,000 distinct CDR3 sequences, less than 30% of them seen only once. The material sequenced was CD4+ T cells sorted from PBMCs, taken more than 4 days after vaccination. All receptors derive from a man aged 50-60 years who received an inactivated influenza vaccine.

CDR3 DNA sequence: TGTGCCAGCAGTTACTATGTGACAGAGAACACTGAAGCTTTCTTT. Its protein is CASSYYVTENTEAFF. V is TRBV6-2 or TRBV6-3 and J is TRBJ1-1; D is perhaps TRBD1 (5 bases). Trimming took 1 base from V and 1 from J, leaving 10 bases between them. Germline V lookup: CDR1 MNHEY, CDR2 SVGEGT. The CDR3 loop spans 15 amino acids.

This clonotype was recorded only once. The chain recombines TRBV6-1 with TRBJ2-7; TRBD1 matches at 9 bases. The CDR3 is made up of 14 amino acids. With V trimmed by 6 bases and J by 3 bases, 6 bases remained unmatched. The V gene's germline CDR1 is MNHNS and CDR2 SASEGT. DNA for the CDR3: TGTGCCAGCAGAACTCCGGGACAGGGCTACGAGCAGTACTTC. It specifies CASRTPGQGYEQYF.

The CDR3 sequence: CASSLAGDIGEKLFF. The CDR3 DNA sequence: TGTGCCAGCAGTTTGGCAGGGGACATCGGTGAAAAACTGTTTTTT. The J gene is TRBJ1-4, the V gene TRBV12-3 or TRBV12-4, with D tentatively TRBD1 (6 bases). V lost 3 bases and J 7 bases, leaving 15 bases between the germline ends. The CDR3 sequence is 15 residues long.

The chain uses TRBV18 and TRBJ2-2; possible D gene TRBD2, 6 bases. Germline loops: CDR1 KGHSH, CDR2 LQKENI. This CDR3 spans 17 amino acids. Trimming took 0 bases from V and 3 from J, leaving 14 bases between them. CDR3 region: CASSPPSAGTYTGELFF. The CDR3 DNA reads as TGTGCCAGCTCACCACCTTCCGCGGGGACTTACACCGGGGAGCTGTTTTTT. The whole variable domain, filled in from reference TRBV18 and TRBJ2-2, reads NAGVMQNPRHLVRRRGQEARLRCSPMKGHSHVYWYRQLPEEGLKFMVYLQKENIIDESGMPKERFSAEFPKEGPSILRIQQVVRGDSAAYFCASSPPSAGTYTGELFFGEGSRLTVL.

The chain uses TRBV20-1 and TRBJ2-7; 8 bases are a match to TRBD2. V gave up 0 bases and J gave up 4 bases; unmatched junction bases: 5. CDR1 and CDR2 from the germline V gene are DFQATT and SNEGSKA (reference sequence). The CDR3 contains 14 residues. CDR3 sequence (DNA): TGCAGTGCTAGAGACGGCCGGGGGGGGTACGAGCAGTACTTC. Encoded protein: CSARDGRGGYEQYF.

This clonotype has ten or more counts. The rearrangement uses TRBV27 and TRBJ2-1; 11 nucleotides line up with TRBD2. The CDR3 has 16 residues. Per germline, CDR1 MNHEY and CDR2 SMNVEV (reference sequence). The junction had 3 bases not matched to a gene; V was cut back by 4 bases and J by 1 base. CDR3 DNA: TGTGCCAGCAGTTCAAGGACTAGCGGGTCCTACAATGAGCAGTTCTTC. Translation gives CASSSRTSGSYNEQFF.

This chain joins TRBV19 and TRBJ1-5, with 10 nucleotides matching TRBD1. The CDR3 is 15 residues long. Per germline, CDR1 LNHDA and CDR2 SQIVND (reference sequence). V lost 7 bases and J lost 1; bases outside the gene matches: 4. The DNA for the CDR3 is TGTGCCAGTATGGACAGGGGGTTAAGCAATCAGCCCCAGCATTTT. Translation: CASMDRGLSNQPQHF.

In its sample, this clonotype was seen once. V is TRBV7-2 and J is TRBJ2-1; 7 nucleotides match TRBD2. The V gene end was trimmed by 4 bases and the J gene end by 13 bases; junction bases not matched to a gene: 7. The germline V gene encodes CDR1 SGHTA and CDR2 FQGNSA. The CDR3 spans 12 residues. The CDR3 bases are TGTGCCAGCAGCTCCTCAAGAGCGGGACAGTTCTTC. Its translation: CASSSSRAGQFF.

The chain uses TRBV5-6 and TRBJ1-5, with a possible D match to TRBD1 (6 bases). CDR1 is SGHDT, CDR2 YYEEEE, per germline. V was shortened by 4 bases and J by 11 bases, with 16 bases between the two germline ends. The CDR3 runs 13 residues. The CDR3 DNA reads as TGTGCCAGCAGCCGGGCGGGGGCCCCAACCCAGCATTTT. It is translated as CASSRAGAPTQHF. The full variable domain, rest sourced from reference TRBV5-6 and TRBJ1-5, is DAGVTQSPTHLIKTRGQQVTLRCSPKSGHDTVSWYQQALGQGPQFIFQYYEEEERQRGNFPDRFSGHQFPNYSSELNVNALLLGDSALYLCASSRAGAPTQHFGDGTRLSIL.

This clonotype occurred a few times. This chain joins TRBV9 and TRBJ2-4; the D gene is possibly TRBD2 (7 bases). Per the germline V gene, CDR1 is SGDLS and CDR2 is YYNGEE. This CDR3 is 14 amino acids long. The germline V and J ends were trimmed by 4 bases and 10 bases, with 18 bases remaining between them. Written as DNA, the CDR3 is TGTGCCAGCAGCCCCCGGGAAGGGGGAGGGATTCAGTACTTC. It codes for CASSPREGGGIQYF.

This clonotype showed up just once. This chain joins TRBV12-3 or TRBV12-4 and TRBJ1-5; D gene ambiguous. This CDR3 is 14 amino acids long. Between the trimmed V and J ends, which lost 7 bases and 0 bases, there was a span of 10 bases. Written as DNA, the CDR3 is TGTGCCAGCACTACACTTTATAGCAATCAGCCCCAGCATTTT. It encodes CASTTLYSNQPQHF.

This clonotype was counted only a few times. The CDR3 loop reads CASSARTVYNEQFF. The CDR3 DNA is TGTGCCAGCAGCGCACGGACAGTCTACAATGAGCAGTTCTTC. The chain carries TRBV7-2 and TRBJ2-1; the D gene is possibly TRBD1 (6 bases). Per germline, CDR1 SGHTA and CDR2 FQGNSA. The CDR3 runs 14 residues. Trimming took off 5 bases at V and 3 bases at J, with 11 bases between the two ends.